Sequencing of this TCR beta chain was carried out in a study of regulatory T cells in long-lasting Graves disease. Time point of the sample: newly diagnosed GD, antithyroid drugs for less than 3 months. The TCR library used RNA extracted from PBMCs. V gave up 0 bases and J gave up 3 bases, with 9 bases separating them. This CDR3 has 15 amino acids. Germline V lookup: CDR1 SGDLS, CDR2 YYNGEE. Arm-PCR of CDR3 regions and iRepertoire HTBI primers were the basis on which TCR beta libraries were built. From the multiplex PCR reads, TCRdb called clonotypes with MiXCR, one entry per CDR3 protein. This sample yields roughly 350,000 distinct CDR3 sequences, of which over 15% are seen a single time; about 27% belongs to the top ten. This clonotype appeared a few times. A further study also used this sample, focusing on T cells in Graves' hyperthyroidism and ophthalmopathy.

The genes are TRBV9 and TRBJ2-2, with no clear D. The input for sequencing was peripheral blood mononuclear cells (PBMCs), taken at new diagnosis, from a patient treated with antithyroid drugs. The receptor comes from a man in his forties or fifties with Graves disease. This CDR3 is CASSVGGRDTGELFF. The CDR3 nucleotides read TGTGCCAGCAGCGTAGGAGGACGGGACACCGGGGAGCTGTTTTTT. Using reference TRBV9 and TRBJ2-2 for the parts outside the CDR3, the full variable domain is DSGVTQTPKHLITATGQRVTLRCSPRSGDLSVYWYQQSLDQGLQFLIQYYNGEERAKGNILERFSAQQFPDLHSELNLSSLELGDSALYFCASSVGGRDTGELFFGEGSRLTVL.